This T cell receptor (beta chain) was sequenced for a study of T-cell reconstitution after alpha-beta-depleted transplantation in children. Study outcomes and limitations: Several hundred expanded graft clones reportedly supplied alpha-beta T cells about two months after transplant. Where some patients showed high TCRbeta diversity at day 60, it came from recipient T cells and thymic progenitors that had survived.

Worth noting for this clonotype: Its specificity is unknown.

CDR1 DFQATT and CDR2 SNEGSKA come from the germline V gene (reference sequence). The CDR3 spans 14 residues. V lost 3 bases, J lost 6 bases, and 7 bases stayed unmatched. Preparation of the TCRbeta library was carried out with unique molecular identifiers. Using its own MiXCR run on the PCR reads, TCRdb lists one record per CDR3 protein. The sample yields some 200,000 distinct CDR3 sequences, around 7.7% seen once. This specimen was PBMCs, mostly from graft donor cells, taken 360 days after TCRalphabeta/CD19-depleted stem cell transplant. The receptor was derived from a male patient aged 2-10 years who had a stem cell transplant for acute myeloid leukemia, so the T cells may come from the graft donor. The chain combines TRBV20-1 with TRBJ2-1, with 8 bases fitting TRBD1. In DNA, the CDR3 is TGCAGTGCTAGTCTCAGGGGGCATCGCAATGAGCAGTTCTTC. This sequence encodes CSASLRGHRNEQFF.